The source of this T cell receptor beta chain is a study of cytomegalovirus exposure and HLA in healthy donors. This clone was recorded only once. Vbeta (60) and Jbeta (13) primers were used in the PCR. Only in-frame clones appear in the TCRdb table, and some are missing; sequencing was by immunoSEQ multiplex PCR. The sample includes roughly 80,000 clones, roughly two thirds of them seen just once. CDR1 is MNHEY and CDR2 is SVGAGI in the germline V gene. The CDR3 is made up of 15 amino acids. Trimming at V came to 6 bases and at J to 5 bases, leaving 9 bases not matched to a gene. The rearrangement links TRBV6-5 to TRBJ2-1; 8 nucleotides line up with TRBD2. What was sequenced was PBMCs. This receptor was obtained from a woman aged 50 to 65 in good health and CMV-seropositive. CDR3 in DNA: TGTGCCAGCAGCCCCAGCGGGGGAGGCCACAATGAGCAGTTCTTC. This codes for CASSPSGGGHNEQFF.